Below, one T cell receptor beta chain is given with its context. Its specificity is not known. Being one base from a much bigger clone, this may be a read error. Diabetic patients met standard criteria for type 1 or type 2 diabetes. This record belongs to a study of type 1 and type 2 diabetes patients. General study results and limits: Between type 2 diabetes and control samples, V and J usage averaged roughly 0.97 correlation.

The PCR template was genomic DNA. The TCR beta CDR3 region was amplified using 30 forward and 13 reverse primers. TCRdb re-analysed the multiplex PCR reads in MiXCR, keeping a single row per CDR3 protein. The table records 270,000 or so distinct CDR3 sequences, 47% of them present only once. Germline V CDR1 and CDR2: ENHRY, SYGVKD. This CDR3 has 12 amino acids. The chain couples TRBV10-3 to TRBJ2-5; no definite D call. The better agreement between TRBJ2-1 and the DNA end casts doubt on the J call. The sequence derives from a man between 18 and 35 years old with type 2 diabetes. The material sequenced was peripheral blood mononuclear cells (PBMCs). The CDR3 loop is CAISESSETQFF. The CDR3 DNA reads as TGTGCCATCAGTGAGTCGAGCGAGACCCAGTTCTTC.